The rows below give T cell receptor beta chains drawn from one sample of a study of blood T cell repertoires in COVID-19. Only in-frame clones appear in the TCRdb table, and some are missing; sequencing was by immunoSEQ multiplex PCR. Seen here are roughly 140,000 clones, about 88% observed once, and the top ten hold around 7.1%. Input material: PBMCs or T cells enriched from blood (not recorded which). The receptor set was obtained from a man between 50 and 59 years old who had recovered from COVID-19. Each CDR3 is given without its conserved first and last residue. Each record gives: CDR3 protein, J gene, V gene.

cdr3_aa: ASSFEGSGANVLT; j_call: TRBJ2-6; v_call: TRBV27
cdr3_aa: ASSETGTSGGHYNEQF; j_call: TRBJ2-1; v_call: TRBV13
cdr3_aa: ASSSRDSSGNTIY; j_call: TRBJ1-3; v_call: TRBV7-2
cdr3_aa: ASSSGTGIYGYT; j_call: TRBJ1-2; v_call: TRBV7-6
cdr3_aa: SVVPHRASYEQY; j_call: TRBJ2-7; v_call: TRBV29-1
cdr3_aa: ASSLGQGLNQPQH; j_call: TRBJ1-5; v_call: TRBV5-1
cdr3_aa: ASRTGTSGYNEQF; j_call: TRBJ2-1; v_call: TRBV19
cdr3_aa: ASSLVAGMNTEAF; j_call: TRBJ1-1; v_call: TRBV5-1
cdr3_aa: ASSLPGAYEQY; j_call: TRBJ2-7; v_call: TRBV27
cdr3_aa: AWSVRLAVPEQY; j_call: TRBJ2-7; v_call: TRBV30
cdr3_aa: ASSSSQGNEQF; j_call: TRBJ2-1; v_call: TRBV11-3
cdr3_aa: ASSLGQGEGYT; j_call: TRBJ1-2; v_call: TRBV4-1
cdr3_aa: ASSYTTGRVNEQF; j_call: TRBJ2-1; v_call: TRBV6-5
cdr3_aa: ASSDGTARGNTIY; j_call: TRBJ1-3; v_call: TRBV9
cdr3_aa: ASSLAWTGVYNEQF; j_call: TRBJ2-1; v_call: TRBV5-1
cdr3_aa: AWSRGKSSYNSPLH; j_call: TRBJ1-6; v_call: TRBV30
cdr3_aa: ASSLLRDSSGDTEAF; j_call: TRBJ1-1; v_call: TRBV5-1
cdr3_aa: ASSLGGDGYGYT; j_call: TRBJ1-2; v_call: TRBV7-9
cdr3_aa: ASGGGRGLNTQY; j_call: TRBJ2-3; v_call: TRBV12-5
cdr3_aa: ASSPAGGDGYT; j_call: TRBJ1-2; v_call: TRBV18
cdr3_aa: ASSQAGGGNQPQH; j_call: TRBJ1-5; v_call: TRBV6-6
cdr3_aa: ASQGQGGSPQH; j_call: TRBJ1-5; v_call: TRBV19
cdr3_aa: ASSYGGGAYEQY; j_call: TRBJ2-7; v_call: TRBV6-5
cdr3_aa: ASSVVGRGDHEQF; j_call: TRBJ2-1; v_call: TRBV9
cdr3_aa: ASSPQGVTGELF; j_call: TRBJ2-2; v_call: TRBV5-1
cdr3_aa: ASSLGLARSYEQY; j_call: TRBJ2-7; v_call: TRBV13